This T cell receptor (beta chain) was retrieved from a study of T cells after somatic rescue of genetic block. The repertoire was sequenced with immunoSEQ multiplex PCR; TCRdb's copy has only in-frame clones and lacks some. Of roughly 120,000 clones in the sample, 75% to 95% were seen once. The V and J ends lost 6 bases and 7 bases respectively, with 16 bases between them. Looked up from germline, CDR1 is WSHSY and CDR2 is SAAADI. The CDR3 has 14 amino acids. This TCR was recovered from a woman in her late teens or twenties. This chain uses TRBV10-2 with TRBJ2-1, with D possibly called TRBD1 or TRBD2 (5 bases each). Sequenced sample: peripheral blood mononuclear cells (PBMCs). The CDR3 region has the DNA TGCGCCAGCAGAGACGTCGGGGCCAGGAATGAGCAGTTCTTC. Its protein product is CASRDVGARNEQFF.